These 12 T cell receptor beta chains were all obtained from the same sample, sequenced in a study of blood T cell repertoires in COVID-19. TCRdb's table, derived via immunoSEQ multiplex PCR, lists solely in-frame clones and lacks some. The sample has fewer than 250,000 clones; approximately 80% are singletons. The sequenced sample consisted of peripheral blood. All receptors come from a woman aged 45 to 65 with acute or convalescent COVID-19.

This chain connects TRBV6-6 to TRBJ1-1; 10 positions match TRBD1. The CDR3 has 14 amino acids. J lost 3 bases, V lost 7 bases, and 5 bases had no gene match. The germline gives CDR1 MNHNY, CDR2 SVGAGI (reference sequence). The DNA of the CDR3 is TGTGCCAGCAATCGACAGGGGGCGGACACTGAAGCTTTCTTT. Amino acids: CASNRQGADTEAFF.

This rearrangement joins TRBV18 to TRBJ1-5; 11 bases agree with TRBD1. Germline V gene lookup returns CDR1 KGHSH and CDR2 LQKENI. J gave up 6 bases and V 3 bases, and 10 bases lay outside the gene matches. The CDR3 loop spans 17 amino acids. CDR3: CASSPTPGTGGSQPQHF. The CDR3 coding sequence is TGTGCCAGCTCACCGACCCCCGGGACAGGGGGAAGTCAGCCCCAGCATTTT. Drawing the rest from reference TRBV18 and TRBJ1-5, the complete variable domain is NAGVMQNPRHLVRRRGQEARLRCSPMKGHSHVYWYRQLPEEGLKFMVYLQKENIIDESGMPKERFSAEFPKEGPSILRIQQVVRGDSAAYFCASSPTPGTGGSQPQHFGDGTRLSIL.

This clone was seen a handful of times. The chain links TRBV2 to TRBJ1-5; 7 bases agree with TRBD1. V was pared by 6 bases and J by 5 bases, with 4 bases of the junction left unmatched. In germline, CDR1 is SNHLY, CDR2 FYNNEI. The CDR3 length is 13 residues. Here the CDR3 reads CASRGQRHQPQHF. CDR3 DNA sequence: TGTGCCAGCAGGGGACAGCGGCATCAGCCCCAGCATTTT.

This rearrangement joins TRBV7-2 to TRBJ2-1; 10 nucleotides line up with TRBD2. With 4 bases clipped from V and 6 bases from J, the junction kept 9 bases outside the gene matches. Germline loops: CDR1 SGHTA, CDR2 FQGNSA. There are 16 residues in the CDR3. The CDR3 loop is CASSSRTSGFSNEQFF. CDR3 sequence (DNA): TGTGCCAGCAGCTCGCGGACTAGCGGTTTCAGCAATGAGCAGTTCTTC.

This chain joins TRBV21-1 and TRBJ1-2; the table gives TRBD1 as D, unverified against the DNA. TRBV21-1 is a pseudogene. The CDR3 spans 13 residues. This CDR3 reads CASSPMDSYGYTF. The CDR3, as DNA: TGTGCCAGCAGCCCCATGGACAGCTATGGCTACACCTTC.

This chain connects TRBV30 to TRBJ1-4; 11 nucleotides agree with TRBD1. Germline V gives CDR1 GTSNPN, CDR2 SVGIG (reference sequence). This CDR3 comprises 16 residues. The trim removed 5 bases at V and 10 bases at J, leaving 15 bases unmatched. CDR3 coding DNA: TGTGCCTGGGACGAGGGAGTAGGACAGGGGGCACGAAAACTGTTTTTT. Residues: CAWDEGVGQGARKLFF.

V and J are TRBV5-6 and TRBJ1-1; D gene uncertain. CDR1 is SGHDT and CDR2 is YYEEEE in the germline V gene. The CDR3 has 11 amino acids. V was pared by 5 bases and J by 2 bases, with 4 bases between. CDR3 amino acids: CASSRNTEAFF. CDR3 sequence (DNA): TGTGCCAGCAGTCGTAACACTGAAGCTTTCTTT.

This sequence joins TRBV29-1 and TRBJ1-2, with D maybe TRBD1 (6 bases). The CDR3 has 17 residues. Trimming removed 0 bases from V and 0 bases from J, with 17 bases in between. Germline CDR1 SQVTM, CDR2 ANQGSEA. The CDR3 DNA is TGCAGCGTTGAAGATCTTGGACAGATCGAGTCTAACTATGGCTACACCTTC. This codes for CSVEDLGQIESNYGYTF.

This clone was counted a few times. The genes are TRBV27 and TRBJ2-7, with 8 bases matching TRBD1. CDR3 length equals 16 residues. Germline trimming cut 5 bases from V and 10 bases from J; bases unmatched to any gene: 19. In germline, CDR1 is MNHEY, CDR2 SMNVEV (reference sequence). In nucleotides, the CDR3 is TGTGCCAGCAGTCTCTATTCTCCGGGACAGGCCTCGAACCAGTACTTC. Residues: CASSLYSPGQASNQYF.

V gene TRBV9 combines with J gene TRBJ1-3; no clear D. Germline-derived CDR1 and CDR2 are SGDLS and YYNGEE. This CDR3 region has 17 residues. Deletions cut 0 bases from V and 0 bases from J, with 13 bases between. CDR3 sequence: CASSVGRQLASGNTIYF. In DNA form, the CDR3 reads TGTGCCAGCAGCGTAGGTCGGCAGCTAGCCTCTGGAAACACCATATATTTT.

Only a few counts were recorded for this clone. CDR3 coding DNA: TGTGCCAGCAGTCTCCACACCGGGACAGGGGGACCGGAAAAACTGTTTTTT. Its translation is CASSLHTGTGGPEKLFF. This chain connects TRBV28 to TRBJ1-4, with 11 bases identical to TRBD1. The junction had 13 bases not matched to a gene; V was cut back by 5 bases and J by 8 bases. Germline CDR1 and CDR2: MDHEN and SYDVKM. The CDR3 length is 17 residues.

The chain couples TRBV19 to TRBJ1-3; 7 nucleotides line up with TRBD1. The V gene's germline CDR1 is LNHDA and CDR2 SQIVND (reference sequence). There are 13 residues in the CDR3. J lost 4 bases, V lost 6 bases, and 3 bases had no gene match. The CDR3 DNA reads TGTGCCAGTAGCAGGGGACAGGGAAACACCATATATTTT. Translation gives CASSRGQGNTIYF.